These 22 T cell receptor beta chains originate from one sample sequenced in a study of T cells after somatic rescue of genetic block. Assay: immunoSEQ multiplex PCR; the TCRdb copy retains only in-frame clones and omits some. The sample carries tens of thousands of clones, roughly 96% recorded once. The sequenced sample was peripheral blood mononuclear cells (PBMCs). Receptor source: a child under two years old.

The CDR3 loop reads CASSKKRTYNTGELFF. For the CDR3, the DNA is TGTGCCAGCAGCAAAAAACGGACGTACAACACCGGGGAGCTGTTTTTT. V usage is TRBV21-1 and J usage is TRBJ2-2. TRBV21-1 is annotated as a pseudogene. The CDR3 runs 16 residues.

The J gene is TRBJ1-4, the V gene TRBV4-2, with TRBD1 identical over 7 bases. Germline-derived CDR1 and CDR2 are LGHNA and YNFKEQ. Trimming removed 3 bases from V and 7 bases from J; junction bases left unmatched: 11. The CDR3 contains 16 residues. CDR3 DNA sequence: TGTGCCAGCAGCCAGGGACAGACCAGTGGGAGTGAAAAACTGTTTTTT. This sequence encodes CASSQGQTSGSEKLFF.

This chain uses TRBV27 with TRBJ2-1; D is unclear. The CDR3 is 15 amino acids. Trimming removed 6 bases at V and 7 bases at J, with 19 bases between. CDR1 is MNHEY and CDR2 is SMNVEV in the germline V gene (reference sequence). The CDR3 bases are TGTGCCAGCAGCATAACGGCAGATTCAAGGAATGAGCAGTTCTTC. Protein: CASSITADSRNEQFF.

The chain carries TRBV7-6 and TRBJ2-1, with 7 bases that match TRBD2. The CDR3 has 16 residues. V dropped 5 bases and J dropped 8; count of bases not matched to a gene: 15. CDR1 is SGHVS and CDR2 is FNYEAQ in the germline V gene. CDR3 loop: CASSTSWGGLIHEQFF. In nucleotides, the CDR3 is TGTGCCAGCAGCACCTCCTGGGGGGGACTTATCCATGAGCAGTTCTTC.

J is TRBJ1-4 and V is TRBV30; TRBD1 matches at 10 bases. The V gene's germline CDR1 is GTSNPN and CDR2 SVGIG (reference sequence). With 5 bases clipped from V and 0 bases from J, the junction kept 0 bases outside the gene matches. The CDR3 extends over 14 amino acids. The CDR3 reads CAWGQGATNEKLFF. The CDR3 bases are TGTGCCTGGGGACAGGGGGCAACTAATGAAAAACTGTTTTTT.

CDR3 DNA: TGTGCCAGCAGTGAAGAGAACGCCCATCAGCCCCAGCATTTT. This encodes CASSEENAHQPQHF. J is TRBJ1-5 and V is TRBV6-1; D is uncertain. Germline CDR1 is MNHNS and CDR2 is SASEGT. Deletions cut 1 base from V and 5 bases from J, with 9 bases between. This CDR3 has 14 amino acids.

CDR3: CASSQDWVATTNPYEQYF. The CDR3 bases are TGTGCCAGCAGCCAAGACTGGGTGGCCACTACCAACCCCTACGAGCAGTACTTC. This chain connects TRBV4-2 to TRBJ2-7; no clear D gene. In germline, CDR1 is LGHNA, CDR2 YNFKEQ. Trimming took 0 bases from V and 2 from J, leaving 20 bases between them. The CDR3 loop spans 18 amino acids.

The chain links TRBV6-5 to TRBJ1-5; the D gene is possibly TRBD1 (5 bases). CDR3 length: 13 amino acids. Per germline, CDR1 MNHEY and CDR2 SVGAGI. Trimming stripped 5 bases from V and 3 bases from J, with 8 bases between. The CDR3 region has the DNA TGTGCCAGCAGTAGGGGCCACAATCAGCCCCAGCATTTT. As protein: CASSRGHNQPQHF.

As for this clone: Other DNA sequences of this sample code for an identical CDR3. J is TRBJ2-2 and V is TRBV19, with 9 bases aligning to TRBD2. The CDR3 spans 18 residues. From germline, CDR1 is LNHDA and CDR2 SQIVND (reference sequence). The ends lost 6 bases at V and 3 bases at J; junction bases unmatched: 14. CDR3 loop: CASSPPRLAEKDTGELFF. DNA for the CDR3: TGTGCCAGTAGCCCTCCGAGACTAGCGGAGAAGGACACCGGGGAGCTGTTTTTT.

This chain uses TRBV29-1 with TRBJ1-5; 8 bases map to TRBD1. CDR3 length: 13 residues. The germline gives CDR1 SQVTM, CDR2 ANQGSEA. Losses at the gene ends were 7 bases for V and 5 bases for J; bases not matched to a gene: 7. The CDR3 DNA reads as TGCAGCGCTACCAGGGGGCGCGATCAGCCCCAGCATTTT. The encoded protein is CSATRGRDQPQHF.

The chain joins TRBV5-1 to TRBJ1-1; D is possibly TRBD1 (6 bases). Germline-derived CDR1 and CDR2 are SGHRS and YFSETQ. Trimming pared 3 bases from V and 1 base from J, leaving 13 bases between. The CDR3 covers 15 residues. CDR3 amino acids: CASSWAGGANTEAFF. In DNA form, the CDR3 reads TGCGCCAGCAGCTGGGCCGGGGGGGCGAACACTGAAGCTTTCTTT.

The rearrangement uses TRBV11-2 and TRBJ2-7, with D perhaps TRBD1 or TRBD2 (5 bases each). Per germline, CDR1 SGHAT and CDR2 FQNNGV. V was pared by 3 bases and J by 7 bases, with 16 bases between. This CDR3 region has 14 residues. In DNA form, the CDR3 reads TGTGCCAGCAGCTTCTCCGGGACCGCTTGGGAGCAGTACTTC. This codes for CASSFSGTAWEQYF.

The gene calls are TRBV28 and TRBJ2-1; D perhaps matches TRBD1 (6 bases). The CDR3 covers 14 residues. In germline, CDR1 is MDHEN, CDR2 SYDVKM. Trimming pared 3 bases from V and 0 bases from J, leaving 6 bases between. CDR3 residues: CASSFRGSYNEQFF. The CDR3, as DNA: TGTGCCAGCAGTTTCAGGGGCTCCTACAATGAGCAGTTCTTC.

The chain carries TRBV10-3 and TRBJ2-7; 11 nucleotides line up with TRBD1. This CDR3 spans 15 amino acids. V lost 0 bases and J lost 3; bases outside the gene matches: 1. Germline CDR1 ENHRY, CDR2 SYGVKD. The CDR3 reads CAISESGTGGYEQYF. The CDR3 nucleotides read TGTGCCATCAGTGAGTCAGGGACAGGGGGCTACGAGCAGTACTTC.

V usage is TRBV27 and J usage is TRBJ2-7; 10 bases fit TRBD1. The V gene's germline CDR1 is MNHEY and CDR2 SMNVEV (reference sequence). Trimming cost V 8 bases and J 3 bases; bases outside gene matches: 4. There are 13 residues in the CDR3. The CDR3: CASRGDRGYEQYF. The CDR3, as DNA: TGTGCCAGCCGCGGGGACAGGGGCTACGAGCAGTACTTC.

This chain connects TRBV6-5 to TRBJ2-2; D is unclear. The CDR3 extends over 11 amino acids. The V end was cut by 9 bases, the J end by 4 bases, with 6 bases between. The germline gives CDR1 MNHEY, CDR2 SVGAGI. DNA for the CDR3: TGTGCCAGTGGTTTCACCGGGGAGCTGTTTTTT. It yields the protein CASGFTGELFF.

The J gene is TRBJ2-2, the V gene TRBV7-4, with 9 positions matching TRBD1. The J segment lost 4 bases and the V segment lost 7 bases, leaving 7 bases of the junction unmatched. Germline V CDR1 and CDR2: SGHVT, SQSDAQ. The CDR3 loop spans 15 amino acids. CDR3 in amino acids: CASTRDRVGTGELFF. The CDR3 nucleotides are TGTGCCAGCACCCGGGACAGGGTTGGCACCGGGGAGCTGTTTTTT.

J is TRBJ1-5 and V is TRBV30, with D unresolved. The CDR3 spans 13 residues. With 0 bases removed from V and 1 base from J, the gap between germline ends came to 4 bases. CDR1 is GTSNPN and CDR2 is SVGIG in the germline V gene (reference sequence). Here the CDR3 DNA reads TGTGCCTGGAGTGTCTACAGCAATCAGCCCCAGCATTTT. The encoded protein is CAWSVYSNQPQHF.

The rearrangement uses TRBV28 and TRBJ2-5, with TRBD2 matching over 13 bases. CDR3 length: 14 amino acids. From germline, CDR1 is MDHEN and CDR2 SYDVKM. V trimming: 8 bases; J trimming: 4 bases; junction bases outside the gene matches: 4. The CDR3 region is CASSGTSGIETQYF. The CDR3 DNA follows: TGTGCCAGCTCAGGGACTAGCGGGATAGAGACCCAGTACTTC.

The chain employs TRBV10-3 and TRBJ2-3; weak D call: TRBD1 (5 bases). V was shortened by 0 bases and J by 6 bases, with 10 bases between the two germline ends. Germline CDR1 and CDR2: ENHRY and SYGVKD. The CDR3 is 14 amino acids. CDR3 nucleotide sequence: TGTGCCATCAGTGAGTCAGGGGTCGAGGATACGCAGTATTTT. Translated, it gives CAISESGVEDTQYF.

CDR3 amino acids: CASSFSGTGFYEQYF. The CDR3 DNA sequence: TGTGCCAGCAGCTTTTCCGGGACAGGGTTTTACGAGCAGTACTTC. The rearrangement joins TRBV7-2 to TRBJ2-7; 9 bases are shared with TRBD1. From germline, CDR1 is SGHTA and CDR2 FQGNSA. J gave up 4 bases and V 3 bases, and 7 bases lay outside the gene matches. CDR3 size: 15 residues.

The V and J genes are TRBV5-1 and TRBJ1-1; 8 bases are shared with TRBD1. Trimming cost V 1 base and J 0 bases; bases outside gene matches: 2. From germline, CDR1 is SGHRS and CDR2 YFSETQ. There are 15 residues in the CDR3. Here the CDR3 reads CASSLQGALNTEAFF. The CDR3 region has the DNA TGCGCCAGCAGCTTGCAGGGGGCTTTGAACACTGAAGCTTTCTTT.